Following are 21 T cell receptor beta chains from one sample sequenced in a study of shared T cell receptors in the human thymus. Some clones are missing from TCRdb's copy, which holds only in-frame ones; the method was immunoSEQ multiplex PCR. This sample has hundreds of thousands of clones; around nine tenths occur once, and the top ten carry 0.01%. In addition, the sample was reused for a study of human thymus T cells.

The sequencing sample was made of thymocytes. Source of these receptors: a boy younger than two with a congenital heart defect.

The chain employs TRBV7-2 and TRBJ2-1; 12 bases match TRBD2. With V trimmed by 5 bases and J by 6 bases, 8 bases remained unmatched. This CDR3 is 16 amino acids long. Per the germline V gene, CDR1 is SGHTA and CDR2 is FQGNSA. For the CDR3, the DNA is TGTGCCAGCAGCCTGTCTCGACTAGCGGGAGCCAATGAGCAGTTCTTC. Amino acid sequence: CASSLSRLAGANEQFF.

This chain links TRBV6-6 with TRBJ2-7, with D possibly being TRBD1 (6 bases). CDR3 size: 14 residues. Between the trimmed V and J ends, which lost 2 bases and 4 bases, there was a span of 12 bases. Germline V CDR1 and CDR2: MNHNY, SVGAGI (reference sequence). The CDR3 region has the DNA TGTGCCAGCAGTTACGGTCTGGGGGCGTACGAGCAGTACTTC. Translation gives CASSYGLGAYEQYF.

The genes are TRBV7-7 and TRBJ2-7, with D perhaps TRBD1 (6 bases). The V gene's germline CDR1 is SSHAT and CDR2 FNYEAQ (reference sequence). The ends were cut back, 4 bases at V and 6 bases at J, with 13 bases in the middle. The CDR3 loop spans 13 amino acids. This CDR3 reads CASSSQQGSEQYF. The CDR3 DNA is TGTGCCAGCAGCTCGCAACAGGGTTCCGAGCAGTACTTC.

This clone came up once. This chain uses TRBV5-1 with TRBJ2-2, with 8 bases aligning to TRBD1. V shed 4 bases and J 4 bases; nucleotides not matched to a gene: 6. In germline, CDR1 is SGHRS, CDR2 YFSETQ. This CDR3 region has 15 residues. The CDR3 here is CASSTDRGITGELFF. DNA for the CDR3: TGCGCCAGCAGCACCGACAGGGGTATCACCGGGGAGCTGTTTTTT.

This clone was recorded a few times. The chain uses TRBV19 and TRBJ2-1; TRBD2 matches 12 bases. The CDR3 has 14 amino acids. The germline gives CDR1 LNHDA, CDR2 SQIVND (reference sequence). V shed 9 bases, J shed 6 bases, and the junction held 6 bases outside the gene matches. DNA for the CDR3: TGTGCCAGCCTGGGACTAGCGGGTGTCAATGAGCAGTTCTTC. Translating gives CASLGLAGVNEQFF.

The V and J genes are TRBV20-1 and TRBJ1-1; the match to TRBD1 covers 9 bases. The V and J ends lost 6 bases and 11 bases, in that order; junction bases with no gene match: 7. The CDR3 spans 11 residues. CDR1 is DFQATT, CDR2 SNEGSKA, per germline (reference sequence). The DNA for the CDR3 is TGCAGTGCCAAGGGGACAGGGACGGCTTTCTTT. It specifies CSAKGTGTAFF.

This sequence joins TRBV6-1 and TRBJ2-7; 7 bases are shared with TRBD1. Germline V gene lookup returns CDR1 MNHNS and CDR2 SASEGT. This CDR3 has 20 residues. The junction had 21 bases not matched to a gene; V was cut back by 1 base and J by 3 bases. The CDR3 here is CASSEDVDRDINPLRYEQYF. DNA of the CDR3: TGTGCCAGCAGTGAAGATGTCGACAGGGACATCAACCCGCTACGCTACGAGCAGTACTTC.

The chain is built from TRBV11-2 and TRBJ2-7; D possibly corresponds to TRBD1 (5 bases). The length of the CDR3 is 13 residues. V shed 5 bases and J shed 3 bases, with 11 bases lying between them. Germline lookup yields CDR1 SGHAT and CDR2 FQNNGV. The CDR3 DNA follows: TGTGCCAGCAGCCCTCCCGACAGCTACGAGCAGTACTTC. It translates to CASSPPDSYEQYF. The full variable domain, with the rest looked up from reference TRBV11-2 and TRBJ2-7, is EAGVAQSPRYKIIEKRQSVAFWCNPISGHATLYWYQQILGQGPKLLIQFQNNGVVDDSQLPKDRFSAERLKGVDSTLKIQPAKLEDSAVYLCASSPPDSYEQYFGPGTRLTVT.

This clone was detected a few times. The CDR3 reads CASSFGGSTEAFF. As DNA, the CDR3 is TGTGCCAGCAGTTTCGGGGGGAGCACTGAAGCTTTCTTT. The chain joins TRBV28 to TRBJ1-1; D possibly corresponds to TRBD1 (5 bases). Trimming pared 3 bases from V and 4 bases from J, leaving 9 bases between. Germline V gene lookup returns CDR1 MDHEN and CDR2 SYDVKM. The CDR3 sequence is 13 residues long.

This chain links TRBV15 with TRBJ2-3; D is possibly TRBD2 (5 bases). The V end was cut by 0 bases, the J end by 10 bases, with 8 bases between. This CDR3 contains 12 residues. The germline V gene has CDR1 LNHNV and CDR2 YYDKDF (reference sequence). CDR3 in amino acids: CATSRDRRAQYF. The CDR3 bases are TGTGCCACCAGCAGAGATCGGCGGGCGCAGTATTTT.

For the CDR3, the DNA is TGTGCCAGCAGCCCACATTGGGACAGGGAGTATCAGCCCCAGCATTTT. The encoded protein is CASSPHWDREYQPQHF. The chain is built from TRBV5-5 and TRBJ1-5; TRBD1 matches at 9 bases. The germline V gene has CDR1 SGHKS and CDR2 YYEKEE (reference sequence). The V and J ends lost 4 bases and 5 bases, in that order; junction bases with no gene match: 10. The CDR3 runs to 16 residues.

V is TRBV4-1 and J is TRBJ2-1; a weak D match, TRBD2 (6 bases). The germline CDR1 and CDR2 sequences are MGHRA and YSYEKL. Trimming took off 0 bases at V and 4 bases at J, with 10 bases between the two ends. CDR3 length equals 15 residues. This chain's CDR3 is CASSQEAGTYNEQFF. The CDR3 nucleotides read TGCGCCAGCAGCCAAGAGGCGGGAACTTACAATGAGCAGTTCTTC.

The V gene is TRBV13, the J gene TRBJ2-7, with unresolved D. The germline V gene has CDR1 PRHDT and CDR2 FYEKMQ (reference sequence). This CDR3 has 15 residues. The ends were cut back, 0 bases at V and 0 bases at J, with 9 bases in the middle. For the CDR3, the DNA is TGTGCCAGCAGCTTAGGCGCGGAGATCTCCTACGAGCAGTACTTC. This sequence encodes CASSLGAEISYEQYF. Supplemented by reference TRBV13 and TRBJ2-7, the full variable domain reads AAGVIQSPRHLIKEKRETATLKCYPIPRHDTVYWYQQGPGQDPQFLISFYEKMQSDKGSIPDRFSAQQFSDYHSELNMSSLELGDSALYFCASSLGAEISYEQYFGPGTRLTVT.

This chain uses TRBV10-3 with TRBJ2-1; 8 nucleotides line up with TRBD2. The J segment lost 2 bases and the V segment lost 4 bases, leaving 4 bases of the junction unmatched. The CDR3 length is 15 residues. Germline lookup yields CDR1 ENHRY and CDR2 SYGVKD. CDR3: CAISGVAGPYNEQFF. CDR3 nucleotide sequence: TGTGCCATCAGTGGGGTAGCGGGGCCCTACAATGAGCAGTTCTTC.

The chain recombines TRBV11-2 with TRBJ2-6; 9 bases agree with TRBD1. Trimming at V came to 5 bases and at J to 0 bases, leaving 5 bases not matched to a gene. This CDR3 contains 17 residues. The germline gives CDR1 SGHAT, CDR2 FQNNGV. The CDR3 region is CASSDEGQGSGANVLTF. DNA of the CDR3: TGTGCCAGCAGCGATGAGGGACAGGGCTCTGGGGCCAACGTCCTGACTTTC.

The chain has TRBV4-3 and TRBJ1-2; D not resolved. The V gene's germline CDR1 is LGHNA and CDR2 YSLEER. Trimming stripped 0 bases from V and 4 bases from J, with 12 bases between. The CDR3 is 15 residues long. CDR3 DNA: TGCGCCAGCAGCCAAGATCCGGGGTTCGTCTATGGCTACACCTTC. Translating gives CASSQDPGFVYGYTF.

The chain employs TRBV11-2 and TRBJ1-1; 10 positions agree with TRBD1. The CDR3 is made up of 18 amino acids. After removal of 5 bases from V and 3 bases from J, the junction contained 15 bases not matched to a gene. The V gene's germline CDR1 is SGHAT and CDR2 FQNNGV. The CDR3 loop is CASSARWDRGGRDTEAFF. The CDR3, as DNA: TGTGCCAGCAGCGCCAGATGGGACAGGGGCGGTAGGGACACTGAAGCTTTCTTT. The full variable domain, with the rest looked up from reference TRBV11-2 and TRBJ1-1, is EAGVAQSPRYKIIEKRQSVAFWCNPISGHATLYWYQQILGQGPKLLIQFQNNGVVDDSQLPKDRFSAERLKGVDSTLKIQPAKLEDSAVYLCASSARWDRGGRDTEAFFGQGTRLTVV.

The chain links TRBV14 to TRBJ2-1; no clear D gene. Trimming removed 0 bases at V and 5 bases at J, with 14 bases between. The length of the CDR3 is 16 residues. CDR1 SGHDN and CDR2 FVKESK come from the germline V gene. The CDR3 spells CASSQDSAPGHNEQFF. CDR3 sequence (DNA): TGTGCCAGCAGCCAAGACAGCGCCCCTGGCCACAATGAGCAGTTCTTC.

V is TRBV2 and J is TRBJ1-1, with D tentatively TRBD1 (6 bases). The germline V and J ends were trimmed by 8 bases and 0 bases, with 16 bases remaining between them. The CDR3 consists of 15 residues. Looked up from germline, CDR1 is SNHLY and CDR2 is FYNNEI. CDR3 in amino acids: CASSGQGSLNTEAFF. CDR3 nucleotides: TGTGCCAGCTCCGGGCAGGGGTCTTTGAACACTGAAGCTTTCTTT.

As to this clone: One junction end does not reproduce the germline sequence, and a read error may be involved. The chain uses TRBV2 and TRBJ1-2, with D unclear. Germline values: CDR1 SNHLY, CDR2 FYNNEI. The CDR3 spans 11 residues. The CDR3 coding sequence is TGTGCCAGCAGGGCGGAACCGAGGCGTTTCTTC. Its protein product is CASRAEPRRFF.

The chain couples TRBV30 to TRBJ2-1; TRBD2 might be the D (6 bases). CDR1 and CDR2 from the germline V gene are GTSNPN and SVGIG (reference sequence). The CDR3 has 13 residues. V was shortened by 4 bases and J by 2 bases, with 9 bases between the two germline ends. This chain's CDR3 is CAWNGGAYNEQFF. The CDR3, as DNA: TGTGCCTGGAACGGCGGGGCCTACAATGAGCAGTTCTTC.